This T cell receptor beta chain was recorded in a study of HIV-infected patients and healthy controls. Via MiXCR, TCRdb re-called the 5' RACE reads, giving one row per CDR3 protein. The sample lists some 70,000 distinct CDR3 sequences, 15% to 20% occurring once. The TCR was taken from a human donor in good health. Sequenced sample: CD4+ T cells from blood.

The CDR3 nucleotides are TGTGCCAGCAGCCAAAGGAGTTCGCGGGAGACCCAGTACTTC. Residues: CASSQRSSRETQYF. The chain recombines TRBV3-1 with TRBJ2-5, with D uncertain. The ends were cut back, 2 bases at V and 5 bases at J, with 12 bases in the middle. This CDR3 is 14 amino acids long. Germline assignment: CDR1 LGHDT and CDR2 YNNKEL (reference sequence).